The sequence of this T cell receptor beta chain was determined in a study of T cell repertoires in aging, cancer and after chemotherapy. Study-level information: Donor ages fell into six groups from 30 or younger up to 70 or older.

V lost 6 bases, J lost 8 bases, and 10 bases stayed unmatched. The CDR3 consists of 15 residues. A mixed TRB-A/B primer pool amplified rearranged TRB by multiplex touch-down PCR. TCRdb re-called the multiplex PCR reads with MiXCR, one entry per CDR3 protein. This table holds 10,000 to 15,000 distinct CDR3 sequences, about 29% found once. TCR beta rearrangements were amplified from peripheral blood genomic DNA. The sample taken for sequencing was blood. This sequence was found in a human donor with a blood cancer. The genes are TRBV12-3 or TRBV12-4 and TRBJ1-4, with 9 bases that match TRBD1. The CDR3 protein is CASSQRTGVGEKLFF. The CDR3 region has the DNA TGTGCCAGCAGCCAGAGGACAGGGGTTGGGGAAAAACTGTTTTTT.